The clone carrying this TCR beta chain was counted only a few times. Its antigen is still unknown. This CDR3 spans 11 amino acids. V lost 8 bases and J lost 2, with 7 bases in between. CDR1 is MDHEN and CDR2 is SYDVKM in the germline V gene. PCR employed 60 Vbeta and 13 Jbeta primers. Sequenced by immunoSEQ multiplex PCR; TCRdb stores in-frame clones only, minus some. The sample lists approximately 170,000 clones, 68% seen once, with less than 3.5% in the top ten. The source of the sample is a study of cytomegalovirus exposure and HLA in healthy donors. Study details: Unique TCR beta sequences numbering approximately 120 million came from around 180 million T cells in an earlier analysis.

Study-wide results and limits: The authors later found TCR association rates varying by HLA locus, with DRB1 most and HLA-C fewest. Some TCR beta chains (roughly 160 of them) were listed as cytomegalovirus-associated. A highly shared variant cluster was judged a likely technical artifact.

Sequenced: PBMCs. The chain joins TRBV28 to TRBJ2-7; the D gene is possibly TRBD2 (5 bases). This receptor was obtained from a woman between 40 and 55 years old in good health and CMV-seropositive. CDR3 loop: CASGLTYEQYF. The CDR3 DNA reads TGTGCCAGCGGACTGACCTACGAGCAGTACTTC.